The clone carrying this T cell receptor beta chain was observed many times. This entry comes from a study of metastatic and nonmetastatic thyroid tumors. CDR3 length: 13 residues. CDR1 is MNHEY, CDR2 SMNVEV, per germline (reference sequence). V lost 5 bases, J lost 2 bases, and 10 bases lay in between. Patients had received no treatment of any kind before thyroid surgery. TCRdb re-called clones via MiXCR from the PCR reads. This sample has 45,000 to 50,000 clones, with approximately 20% found just once. The sequenced sample consisted of blood. The chain joins TRBV27 to TRBJ2-7; D uncertain. This TCR was sampled from a male donor with papillary thyroid cancer or a benign thyroid nodule (not recorded which). Some clones in this sample may be carry-over from other donors' samples. The CDR3 spells CASSKDPTYEQYF. The DNA for the CDR3 is TGTGCCAGCAGTAAGGACCCCACCTACGAGCAGTACTTC.